Presented here are 16 T cell receptor beta chains from one specimen sequenced in a study of T cells in Graves' hyperthyroidism and ophthalmopathy. RNA transcripts yielded amplified TCR beta CDR3 regions. In the first-round RT-PCR of the TCR CDR3, the HTBI primer set was used. TCRdb re-analysed the multiplex PCR reads in MiXCR, keeping a single row per CDR3 protein. The sample yields a few hundred thousand distinct CDR3 sequences, approximately 25% seen once. The sequenced sample was blood. Receptor source: a man aged 45-65 years with Graves' hyperthyroidism.

The chain employs TRBV11-1 and TRBJ2-7; maybe TRBD2 (6 bases). Between the trimmed V and J ends, which lost 6 bases and 5 bases, there was a span of 11 bases. CDR1 SGHAT and CDR2 FQDESV come from the germline V gene (reference sequence). CDR3 length equals 12 residues. The chain's CDR3 is CASRRGIDEQYF. The CDR3 DNA reads TGTGCCAGCAGGCGGGGAATTGACGAGCAGTACTTC.

This clonotype was seen more than once but under ten times. The germline gene is not matched at one end of the junction; a read error may be the cause. The gene calls are TRBV29-1 and TRBJ2-1, with D maybe TRBD2 (5 bases). Germline V gene lookup returns CDR1 SQVTM and CDR2 ANQGSEA. This CDR3 is 13 amino acids long. The CDR3, as DNA: TGTAGCGTCTCCCGGACGGCCTACAATGAGCAGTTCTTC. It yields the protein CSVSRTAYNEQFF.

A note on this clonotype: The junction differs from germline at one of its ends, possibly a read error. The V gene is TRBV4-2, the J gene TRBJ1-4; no reliable D call. The CDR3 totals 14 residues. Per germline, CDR1 LGHNA and CDR2 YNFKEQ. DNA for the CDR3: TGTGCCAGCAGCCAAGGGCAGAGTAATGAAAAACCGTTTTTT. It codes for CASSQGQSNEKPFF.

Many counts were recorded for this clonotype. The chain carries TRBV7-3 and TRBJ2-3; D might be TRBD2 (5 bases). CDR3 length equals 16 residues. With 4 bases removed from V and 3 bases from J, the gap between germline ends came to 17 bases. Germline CDR1 is SGHTA and CDR2 is FQGTGA. CDR3 nucleotides: TGTGCCAGCAGCTCCCTCCCGGGAACAAAGACAGATACGCAGTATTTT. Its translation is CASSSLPGTKTDTQYF.

This clonotype was counted only a few times. The gene calls are TRBV11-1 and TRBJ2-2; either TRBD1 or TRBD2 may fit D (6 bases each). V lost 3 bases and J lost 8, with 13 bases in between. CDR1 and CDR2 from the germline V gene are SGHAT and FQDESV (reference sequence). There are 14 residues in the CDR3. The DNA of the CDR3 is TGTGCCAGCAGCTTGACGGGGGCGCAGGGGGAGCTGTTTTTT. Translated: CASSLTGAQGELFF.

V and J are TRBV20-1 and TRBJ1-4; unclear D gene. The CDR3 loop spans 15 amino acids. The V gene lost 1 base and the J gene lost 3 bases, with 12 bases spanning the gap. In germline, CDR1 is DFQATT, CDR2 SNEGSKA (reference sequence). CDR3 nucleotide sequence: TGCAGTGCTAGAGCCCCAGATATAGCTAATGAAAAACTGTTTTTT. Amino acid sequence: CSARAPDIANEKLFF.

There are a few counts of this clonotype. V is TRBV12-3 or TRBV12-4 and J is TRBJ1-1; tentative D call: TRBD1 (6 bases). The CDR3 is 15 residues long. The germline V and J ends were trimmed by 6 bases and 7 bases, with 21 bases remaining between them. CDR3 nucleotide sequence: TGTGCCAGCAGCTTTCTTATTCCAGGGGAGAGTGAAGCTTTCTTT. This gives the protein CASSFLIPGESEAFF.

This clonotype was counted only a few times. CDR3 sequence reads: CAWSRRKSTDTQYF. The CDR3 region has the DNA TGTGCCTGGAGTAGGCGGAAGAGCACAGATACGCAGTATTTT. J is TRBJ2-3 and V is TRBV30; D unclear. The CDR3 is made up of 14 amino acids. Deletions cut 2 bases from V and 0 bases from J, with 9 bases between. Per germline, CDR1 GTSNPN and CDR2 SVGIG (reference sequence).

In its sample, this clonotype was seen many times. The chain joins TRBV3-1 to TRBJ2-1; D might be TRBD1 (5 bases). V was clipped by 3 bases and J by 10 bases, with 16 bases between them. Germline V gene lookup returns CDR1 LGHDT and CDR2 YNNKEL (reference sequence). This CDR3 region has 14 residues. The CDR3 region is CASSHSAGKSEQFF. DNA for the CDR3: TGTGCCAGCAGCCATTCGGCAGGGAAGTCCGAGCAGTTCTTC.

This sequence joins TRBV7-7 and TRBJ1-1; 10 bases match TRBD1. CDR3 length: 14 amino acids. CDR1 and CDR2 (germline): SSHAT, FNYEAQ (reference sequence). Germline trimming cut 6 bases from V and 4 bases from J; bases unmatched to any gene: 5. The CDR3 spells CASRPGQGGTEAFF. In DNA form, the CDR3 reads TGTGCCAGCAGACCTGGACAGGGGGGCACTGAAGCTTTCTTT.

As regards this clonotype: The germline gene is not matched at one end of the junction; a read error may be the cause. The rearrangement uses TRBV27 and TRBJ2-2; no reliable D call. CDR1 MNHEY and CDR2 SMNVEV come from the germline V gene (reference sequence). CDR3 length: 15 residues. CDR3 bases: TGTGCCAACAGTTCCGCTACTTACAACACCGGGGAGCTGTTTTTT. Translated: CANSSATYNTGELFF.

A single count supports this clonotype. J is TRBJ2-7 and V is TRBV7-3; no firm D call. CDR1 is SGHTA, CDR2 FQGTGA, per germline. CDR3 size: 14 residues. The ends were cut back, 4 bases at V and 3 bases at J, with 13 bases in the middle. As DNA, the CDR3 is TGTGCCAGCAGCTCTTCGGGCAGGCGCTACGAGCAGTACTTC. This gives the protein CASSSSGRRYEQYF.

This clonotype was seen repeatedly, ten times or more. The CDR3 is CASSFSSGNEQFF. CDR3 in DNA: TGTGCCAGCAGTTTTTCTAGCGGCAATGAGCAGTTCTTC. This chain joins TRBV27 and TRBJ2-1; 7 bases map to TRBD2. V shed 3 bases and J 6 bases; nucleotides not matched to a gene: 2. Germline assignment: CDR1 MNHEY and CDR2 SMNVEV (reference sequence). The CDR3 runs to 13 residues.

The genes are TRBV6-1 and TRBJ2-7, with 10 bases identical to TRBD1. Germline trimming cut 5 bases from V and 3 bases from J; bases unmatched to any gene: 10. The CDR3 covers 16 residues. Germline CDR1 reads MNHNS; CDR2 reads SASEGT. In DNA, the CDR3 is TGTGCCAGCAGTCTGTCCCGGGACAGGGGCAGCTACGAGCAGTACTTC. Translation gives CASSLSRDRGSYEQYF.

This chain joins TRBV12-3 or TRBV12-4 and TRBJ2-3; D is unresolved. There are 12 residues in the CDR3. Trimming shortened V by 7 bases and J by 1 base, and 6 bases separated the two germline ends. The CDR3 here is CASTRGTDTQYF. CDR3 sequence (DNA): TGTGCCAGCACCCGCGGCACAGATACGCAGTATTTT.

This clonotype has a handful of counts. The CDR3 DNA follows: TGTGCCTGGAGTGCCCTGATGACAGGGGGCCGAACATACAATGAGCAGTTCTTC. It translates to CAWSALMTGGRTYNEQFF. The J gene is TRBJ2-1, the V gene TRBV30; 10 bases match TRBD1. This CDR3 comprises 18 residues. Germline-derived CDR1 and CDR2 are GTSNPN and SVGIG (reference sequence). With 1 base clipped from V and 4 bases from J, the junction kept 13 bases outside the gene matches.